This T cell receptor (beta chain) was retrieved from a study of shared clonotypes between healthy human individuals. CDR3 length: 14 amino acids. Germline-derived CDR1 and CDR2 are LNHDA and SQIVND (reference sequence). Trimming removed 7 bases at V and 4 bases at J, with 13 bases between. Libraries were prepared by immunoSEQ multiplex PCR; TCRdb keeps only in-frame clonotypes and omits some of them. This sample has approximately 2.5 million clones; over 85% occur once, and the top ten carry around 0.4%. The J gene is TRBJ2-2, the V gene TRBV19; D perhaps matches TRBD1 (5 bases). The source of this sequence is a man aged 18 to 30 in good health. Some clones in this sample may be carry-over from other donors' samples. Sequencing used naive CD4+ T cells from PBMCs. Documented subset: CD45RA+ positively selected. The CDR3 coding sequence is TGTGCCAGTAATAACAGGCTCGGCACCGGGGAGCTGTTTTTT. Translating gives CASNNRLGTGELFF.